The clone carrying this T cell receptor (beta chain) appeared a few times. The antigen is undetermined. The junction departs from the called germline gene at one end, perhaps through a read error. The CDR3 has 17 amino acids. Germline V gives CDR1 SNHLY, CDR2 FYNNEI. The sample comes from a study of cytomegalovirus exposure and HLA in healthy donors. The study, taken as a whole, reports: Most subjects had HLA-A and HLA-B alleles reportedly predicted accurately by TCR beta sequences.

Both 60 Vbeta primers and 13 Jbeta primers went into the PCR. Sequencing was performed with immunoSEQ multiplex PCR; in TCRdb, only in-frame clones are kept and a portion is missing. Of 130,000 or so clones in the sample, about four fifths were seen once. The genes are TRBV2 and TRBJ2-7; TRBD2 is a possible D gene (6 bases). This TCR was recovered from a woman in her forties in good health and CMV-seronegative. Sequencing was carried out using PBMCs. The CDR3 region has the DNA TGTGCCAGCAGGGAAGGACGGGGTACGGGGGTCTCCTACGAGCAGTACTTC. Protein: CASREGRGTGVSYEQYF.